The T cell receptor (beta chain) under discussion was sequenced for a study of cytomegalovirus exposure and HLA in healthy donors. Study-level findings and limits: Of the V segments, some could not be distinguished, including TRBV6-2 and TRBV6-3, and were excluded. Further analysis, carried out later, found HLA-associated TCR beta chains more clonally expanded than equally common other chains. When the data were analyzed later, several of the most significant clusters appeared to be linked to common viral pathogens.

The CDR3 length is 15 residues. V gave up 0 bases and J gave up 1 base, with 9 bases separating them. Germline CDR1 and CDR2: MNHEY and SVGAGI. The PCR contained 60 Vbeta and 13 Jbeta primers. Assay: immunoSEQ multiplex PCR; the TCRdb copy retains only in-frame clones and omits some. The sample's table shows about 34,000 clones. Turning to this clone: Antigen unknown.

The receptor was isolated from a human donor in good health. Sample: PBMCs. The chain recombines TRBV6-5 with TRBJ1-2, with TRBD1 as a possible D gene (5 bases). CDR3 sequence (DNA): TGTGCCAGCAGTTACTCGGGGGGAAGTAACTATGGCTACACCTTC. Its translation is CASSYSGGSNYGYTF.